What follows is one T cell receptor (beta chain) and its context. Its antigen remains unidentified. The PCR used 60 Vbeta and 13 Jbeta primers. As originally analysed: An analysis performed later counted about 80 million unique TCR beta chains (approximately 10 million of them shared). Profiled with immunoSEQ multiplex PCR; TCRdb holds only in-frame clones, not every one. The DNA gave D and trimming, while V, J and clone size come from that table. This sample carries approximately 150,000 clones, with about 1.6% going to the ten biggest clones. Unmatched junction bases numbered 5, after V lost 1 base and J lost 4 bases. Germline CDR1 reads LGHNA; CDR2 reads YNFKEQ. The CDR3 loop spans 15 amino acids. The sample originates from a study of cytomegalovirus exposure and HLA in healthy donors. The study, taken as a whole, reports: Analyzed later, most CMV-associated TCR beta chains appeared HLA-restricted.

Sequenced: PBMCs. The sequence was collected from a woman between 45 and 65 years old in good health and CMV-seronegative. This chain uses TRBV4-2 with TRBJ2-7, with TRBD2 identical over 9 bases. CDR3 DNA: TGTGCCAGCAGCCAAGCTGTAGCGGGGGATTACGAGCAGTACTTC. Protein sequence: CASSQAVAGDYEQYF.